These T cell receptor beta chains were read from a single sample in a study of OX40 agonist ivuxolimab in advanced cancers. Data came from immunoSEQ multiplex PCR; TCRdb stores just in-frame clones and leaves some out. Of about 52,000 clones in the sample, roughly 83% were seen once. Source: CD4+ or CD8+ T cells sorted from blood, taken in a trial of the OX40 agonist ivuxolimab. The receptors stem from an adult with an advanced solid tumor such as melanoma, head and neck, liver or kidney cancer. CDR3s include the opening cysteine and the closing phenylalanine or tryptophan. A D gene is named only where the DNA matches it firmly. Clone size is not always given. Where it is, it says once, few, many or a class for expanded clones.

size,V,D,J,CDR3,DNA
-,TRBV10-3,-,TRBJ1-6,CAISEGQPNSPLHF,TGTGCCATCAGTGAGGGACAGCCGAATTCACCCCTCCACTTT
-,TRBV27,TRBD1,TRBJ2-7,CASKRDRPSYEQYF,TGTGCCAGTAAACGGGACAGACCTTCCTACGAGCAGTACTTC
-,TRBV4-3,TRBD1,TRBJ2-7,CASSQGQGGLYEQYF,TGCGCCAGCAGCCAGGGACAGGGTGGTTTGTACGAGCAGTACTTC
-,TRBV2,-,TRBJ2-1,CASSTYNEQFF,TGTGCCAGCAGCACCTACAATGAGCAGTTCTTC
once,TRBV28,-,TRBJ1-5,CASSLGAQYQPQHF,TGTGCCAGCAGTTTAGGGGCACAGTATCAGCCCCAGCATTTT
-,TRBV28,-,TRBJ2-5,CASSSDRLETQYF,TGTGCCAGCAGTTCGGACAGACTAGAGACCCAGTACTTC
-,TRBV2,-,TRBJ1-1,CASSEVGRRPNTEAFF,TGTGCCAGCAGTGAAGTCGGCAGAAGACCCAACACTGAAGCTTTCTTT
-,TRBV2,-,TRBJ2-2,CASSEAMRGRELFF,TGTGCCAGCAGTGAAGCGATGCGGGGCCGGGAGCTGTTTTTT
few,TRBV6-4,-,TRBJ2-2,CASSLEPNTGELFF,TGTGCCAGCAGTCTGGAGCCGAACACCGGGGAGCTGTTTTTT
-,TRBV18,TRBD2,TRBJ2-1,CASSRSGGLNEQFF,TGTGCCAGCTCAAGGTCCGGGGGGTTAAATGAGCAGTTCTTC
-,TRBV7-9,-,TRBJ1-2,CASSLALFNYGYTF,TGTGCCAGCAGCTTAGCTTTGTTTAACTATGGCTACACCTTC
few,TRBV20-1,-,TRBJ2-7,CSAQSRTLQNF,TGCAGTGCTCAGAGTAGGACCCTTCAGAACTTC
-,TRBV28,-,TRBJ1-5,CASNPSKGLGSVDQPQHF,TGTGCCAGCAATCCCTCAAAGGGCTTGGGTAGCGTCGATCAGCCCCAGCATTTT
-,TRBV11-2,-,TRBJ1-1,CASSSGAGNTEAFF,TGTGCCAGTTCGTCGGGGGCAGGGAACACTGAAGCTTTCTTT
-,TRBV14,-,TRBJ1-6,CASSLTPGERGPLHF,TGTGCCAGCAGCCTCACCCCAGGGGAACGGGGGCCCCTCCACTTT
-,TRBV14,TRBD1,TRBJ1-2,CASSPGQNYGYTF,TGTGCCAGCAGCCCGGGACAGAACTATGGCTACACCTTC
-,TRBV9,TRBD1,TRBJ1-5,CASSKGGREGQPQHF,TGTGCCAGCAGCAAAGGGGGCAGGGAGGGACAGCCCCAGCATTTT
medium-sized,TRBV4-1,TRBD1,TRBJ1-2,CASSHLGQVYGYTF,TGCGCCAGCAGCCATCTCGGACAGGTCTATGGCTACACCTTC
-,TRBV2,-,TRBJ1-1,CASSPDRFRTEAFF,TGTGCCAGCAGCCCAGACAGGTTCAGAACTGAAGCTTTCTTT
-,TRBV27,TRBD1,TRBJ2-1,CASSPGTASGPYNEQFF,TGTGCCAGCAGTCCCGGGACAGCGAGTGGACCCTACAATGAGCAGTTCTTC
-,TRBV27,-,TRBJ2-7,CASSLGTYYEQYF,TGTGCCAGCAGTTTGGGGACTTACTACGAGCAGTACTTC
-,TRBV9,-,TRBJ2-7,CASSVVVGQYF,TGTGCCAGCAGCGTAGTGGTGGGGCAGTACTTC
-,TRBV4-3,-,TRBJ2-2,CASSQDNRQALTGELFF,TGCGCCAGCAGCCAAGATAACCGGCAGGCTCTCACCGGGGAGCTGTTTTTT
-,TRBV5-4,-,TRBJ1-4,CASSPEAGTRFGELFF,TGTGCCAGCAGTCCCGAGGCAGGGACGAGGTTTGGGGAACTGTTTTTT
-,TRBV5-8,-,TRBJ2-7,CASSPGYPNRPYEQYF,TGTGCCAGCAGCCCAGGGTATCCCAACAGGCCCTACGAGCAGTACTTC
once,TRBV4-1,-,TRBJ2-2,CASSQESSGELFF,TGCGCCAGCAGCCAAGAAAGTTCGGGGGAGCTGTTTTTT
-,TRBV5-1,TRBD1,TRBJ1-4,CASSLGRQGAQGEKLFF,TGCGCCAGCAGCTTGGGTCGACAGGGGGCGCAAGGAGAAAAACTGTTTTTT
-,TRBV9,TRBD2,TRBJ2-1,CASSVEASGSFSYNEQFF,TGTGCCAGCAGCGTAGAGGCTAGCGGGAGTTTCTCCTACAATGAGCAGTTCTTC
-,TRBV2,-,TRBJ1-1,CASGQLNTEAFF,TGTGCCAGTGGACAGTTGAACACTGAAGCTTTCTTT
-,TRBV30,TRBD1,TRBJ1-1,CAWSHQTGENTEAFF,TGTGCCTGGAGTCACCAGACAGGGGAGAACACTGAAGCTTTCTTT
-,TRBV25-1,-,TRBJ1-5,CASSQGNQPQHF,TGTGCCAGCAGTCAGGGGAATCAGCCCCAGCATTTT
-,TRBV19,-,TRBJ2-6,CASSRAGSGANVLTF,TGTGCCAGTAGTAGGGCAGGCTCTGGGGCCAACGTCCTGACTTTC
-,TRBV19,TRBD2,TRBJ2-6,CASSIDRASGRPSGANVLTF,TGTGCCAGTAGTATAGATCGGGCTAGCGGGAGGCCCTCTGGGGCCAACGTCCTGACTTTC